This T cell receptor (beta chain) appears in the sequencing data of a study of T cells of healthy individuals. TCRdb re-derived calls from the 5' RACE reads in MiXCR, one entry per CDR3 protein. The sample consists of 65,000 to 95,000 distinct CDR3 sequences, roughly 5% of them appearing once. The TCR was taken from a female donor in good health.

CDR3 DNA: TGTGCCAGCAGCCAAGATCTTGTACGCCGGGACAGCACGAACCGAGGGGACACTGAAGCTTTCTTT. Translated: CASSQDLVRRDSTNRGDTEAFF. V and J are TRBV14 and TRBJ1-1, with TRBD1 matching over 7 bases. Germline V gene lookup returns CDR1 SGHDN and CDR2 FVKESK. V trimming: 0 bases; J trimming: 3 bases; junction bases outside the gene matches: 25. The CDR3 runs to 22 residues.